This paragraph covers one TCR beta chain sequence. The antigen is undetermined. Peripheral blood samples and lesional scalp punch biopsies were obtained from alopecia areata patients. Reverse transcribed after extraction, RNA yielded cDNA as the sequencing template. Some clones are missing from TCRdb's copy, which holds only in-frame ones; the method was immunoSEQ multiplex PCR. The sample comprises over 100,000 clones, around 49% of which are singletons, and around a sixth rests with the top ten. The V and J ends lost 11 bases and 3 bases respectively, with 10 bases between them. Looked up from germline, CDR1 is MDHEN and CDR2 is SYDVKM. This CDR3 is 11 amino acids long. The data derive from a study of CD8+ T cells in alopecia areata. General observations from the study: Unlike in mice, where it was clearer, TCR sharing across patients was less clear, possibly HLA-related. Resident alphabeta T-cell populations of normal skin are likewise subject to sequencing in scalp samples. Elevated clonality characterized lesional scalp relative to normal scalp, particularly in alopecia totalis/universalis.

The sequence derives from a human donor with alopecia areata. Here the sequenced sample was CD8+ T cells sorted from blood, taken at week 0. The chain recombines TRBV28 with TRBJ1-2; D is undetermined. CDR3 sequence (DNA): TGTGCCTCGGTTGGTCACTATGGCTACACCTTC. Translated, it gives CASVGHYGYTF.